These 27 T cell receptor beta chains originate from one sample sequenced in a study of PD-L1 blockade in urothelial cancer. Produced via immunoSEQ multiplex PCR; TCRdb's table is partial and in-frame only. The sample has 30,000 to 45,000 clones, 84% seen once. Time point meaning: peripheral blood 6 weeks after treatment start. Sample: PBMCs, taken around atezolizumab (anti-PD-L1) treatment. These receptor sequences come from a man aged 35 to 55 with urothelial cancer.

The CDR3: CASSPGLAESSYEQYF. CDR3 nucleotide sequence: TGTGCCAGCAGCCCAGGACTAGCGGAGAGCTCCTACGAGCAGTACTTC. The chain uses TRBV21-1 and TRBJ2-7; TRBD2, the table's D call, lacks a check against the DNA. TRBV21-1 is noted as a pseudogene. CDR3 length: 16 residues.

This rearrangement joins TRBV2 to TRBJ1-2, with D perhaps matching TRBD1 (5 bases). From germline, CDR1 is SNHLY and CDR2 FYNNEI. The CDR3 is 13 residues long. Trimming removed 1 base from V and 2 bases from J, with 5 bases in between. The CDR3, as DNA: TGTGCCAGCAGTGAAGAGGGGAACTATGGCTACACCTTC. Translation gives CASSEEGNYGYTF.

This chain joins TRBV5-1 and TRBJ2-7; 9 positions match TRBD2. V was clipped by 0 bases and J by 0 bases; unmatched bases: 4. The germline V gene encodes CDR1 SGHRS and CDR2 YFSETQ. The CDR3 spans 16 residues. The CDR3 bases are TGCGCCAGCAGCTTGGTTGGCGGGAGGGCCTCCTACGAGCAGTACTTC. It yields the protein CASSLVGGRASYEQYF.

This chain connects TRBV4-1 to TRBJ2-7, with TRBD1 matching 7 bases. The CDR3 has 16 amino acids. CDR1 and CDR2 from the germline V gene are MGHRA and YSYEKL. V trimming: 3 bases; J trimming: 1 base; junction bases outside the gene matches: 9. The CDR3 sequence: CASSHSRQGRSYEQYF. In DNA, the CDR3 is TGCGCCAGCAGCCATTCTCGACAGGGCAGGTCCTACGAGCAGTACTTC.

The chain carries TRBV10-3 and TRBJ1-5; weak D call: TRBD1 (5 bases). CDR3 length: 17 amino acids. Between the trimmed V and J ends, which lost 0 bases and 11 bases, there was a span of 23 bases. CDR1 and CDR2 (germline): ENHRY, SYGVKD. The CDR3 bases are TGTGCCATCAGTGAGTCCGCGGGGGAGCTCCCAAATCGGGCCCAGCATTTT. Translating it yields CAISESAGELPNRAQHF.

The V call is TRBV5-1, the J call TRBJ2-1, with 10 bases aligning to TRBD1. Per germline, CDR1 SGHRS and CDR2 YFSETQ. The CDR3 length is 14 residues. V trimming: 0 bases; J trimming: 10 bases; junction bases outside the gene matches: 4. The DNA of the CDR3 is TGCGCCAGCAGCTTGGAAGGGACAGGGGTCGAGCAGTTCTTC. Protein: CASSLEGTGVEQFF.

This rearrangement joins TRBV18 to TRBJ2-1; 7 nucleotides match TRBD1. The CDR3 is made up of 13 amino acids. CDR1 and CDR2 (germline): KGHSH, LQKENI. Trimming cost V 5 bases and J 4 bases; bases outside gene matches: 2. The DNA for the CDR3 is TGTGCCAGCTCAGGGACAGAGTACAATGAGCAGTTCTTC. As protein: CASSGTEYNEQFF.

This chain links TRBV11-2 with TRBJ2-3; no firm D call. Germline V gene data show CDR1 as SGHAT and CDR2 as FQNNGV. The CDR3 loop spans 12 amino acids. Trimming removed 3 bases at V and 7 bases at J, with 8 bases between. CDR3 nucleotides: TGTGCCAGCAGCTTTTTATTCCATACGCAGTATTTT. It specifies CASSFLFHTQYF.

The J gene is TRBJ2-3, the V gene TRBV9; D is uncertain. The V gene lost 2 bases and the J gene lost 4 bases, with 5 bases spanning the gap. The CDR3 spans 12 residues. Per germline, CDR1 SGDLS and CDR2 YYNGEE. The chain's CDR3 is CASSVGPDTQYF. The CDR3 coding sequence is TGTGCCAGCAGCGTTGGGCCAGATACGCAGTATTTT.

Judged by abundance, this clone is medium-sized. CDR3 loop: CASSLGAGGHFTEAFF. The CDR3 nucleotides are TGCGCCAGCAGCTTGGGTGCAGGGGGGCACTTCACTGAAGCTTTCTTT. The chain joins TRBV5-1 to TRBJ1-1, with 7 bases identical to TRBD1. V shed 0 bases, J shed 4 bases, and the junction held 9 bases outside the gene matches. Germline assignment: CDR1 SGHRS and CDR2 YFSETQ. CDR3 length: 16 amino acids.

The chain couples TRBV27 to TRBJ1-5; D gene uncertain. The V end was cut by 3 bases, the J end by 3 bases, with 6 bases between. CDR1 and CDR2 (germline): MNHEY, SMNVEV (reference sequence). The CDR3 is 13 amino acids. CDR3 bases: TGTGCCAGCAGTTTTAGAGTCAATCAGCCCCAGCATTTT. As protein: CASSFRVNQPQHF.

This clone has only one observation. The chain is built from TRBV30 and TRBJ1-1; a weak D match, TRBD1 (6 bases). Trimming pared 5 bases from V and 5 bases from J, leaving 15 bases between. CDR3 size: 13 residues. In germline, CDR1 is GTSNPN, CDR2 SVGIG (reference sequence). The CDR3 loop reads CAWGGGGKTEAFF. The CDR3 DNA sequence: TGTGCCTGGGGGGGAGGGGGGAAAACTGAAGCTTTCTTT.

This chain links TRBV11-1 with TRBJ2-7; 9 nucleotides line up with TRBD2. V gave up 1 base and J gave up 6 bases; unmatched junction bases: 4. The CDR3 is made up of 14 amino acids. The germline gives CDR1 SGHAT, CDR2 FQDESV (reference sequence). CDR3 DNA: TGTGCCAGCAGCTTAGGACCAGCGGGAGGCGAGCAGTACTTC. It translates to CASSLGPAGGEQYF.

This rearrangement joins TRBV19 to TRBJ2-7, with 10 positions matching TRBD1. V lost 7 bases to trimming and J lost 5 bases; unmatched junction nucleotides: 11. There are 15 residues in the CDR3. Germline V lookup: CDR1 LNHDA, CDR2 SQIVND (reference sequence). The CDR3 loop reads CASMNPGQGTHEQYF. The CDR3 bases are TGTGCCAGTATGAATCCGGGACAGGGGACTCACGAGCAGTACTTC.

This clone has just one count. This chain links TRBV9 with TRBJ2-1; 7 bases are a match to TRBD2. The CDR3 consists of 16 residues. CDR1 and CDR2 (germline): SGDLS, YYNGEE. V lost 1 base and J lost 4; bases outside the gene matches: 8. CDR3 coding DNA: TGTGCCAGCAGCGTACGGGGGGATTTCGGTTACAATGAGCAGTTCTTC. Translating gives CASSVRGDFGYNEQFF.

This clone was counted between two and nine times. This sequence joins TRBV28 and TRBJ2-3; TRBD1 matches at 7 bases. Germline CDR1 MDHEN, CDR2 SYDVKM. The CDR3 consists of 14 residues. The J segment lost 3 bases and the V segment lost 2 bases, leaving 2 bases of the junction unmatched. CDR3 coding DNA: TGTGCCAGCAGTTTACAGGGGGAAACAGATACGCAGTATTTT. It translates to CASSLQGETDTQYF.

CDR3: CASYRGGTDTQYF. CDR3 bases: TGTGCCAGCTACAGGGGTGGCACAGATACGCAGTATTTT. The chain links TRBV7-9 to TRBJ2-3, with 7 bases matching TRBD1. V dropped 8 bases and J dropped 1; count of bases not matched to a gene: 3. There are 13 residues in the CDR3. The germline CDR1 and CDR2 sequences are SEHNR and FQNEAQ (reference sequence).

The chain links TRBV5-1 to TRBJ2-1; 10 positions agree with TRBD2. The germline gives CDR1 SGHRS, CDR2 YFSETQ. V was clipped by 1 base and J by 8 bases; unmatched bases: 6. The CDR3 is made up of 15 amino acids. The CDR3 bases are TGCGCCAGCAGCTTGACTAGCGGGACTTTCGATGAGCAGTTCTTC. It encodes CASSLTSGTFDEQFF.

Here the CDR3 reads CASSWGREAFF. CDR3 bases: TGTGCCAGCAGCTGGGGCCGTGAAGCTTTCTTT. The chain has TRBV5-6 and TRBJ1-1, with TRBD1 as a possible D gene (5 bases). Germline assignment: CDR1 SGHDT and CDR2 YYEEEE. The CDR3 has 11 amino acids. Trimming removed 3 bases at V and 7 bases at J, with 7 bases between.

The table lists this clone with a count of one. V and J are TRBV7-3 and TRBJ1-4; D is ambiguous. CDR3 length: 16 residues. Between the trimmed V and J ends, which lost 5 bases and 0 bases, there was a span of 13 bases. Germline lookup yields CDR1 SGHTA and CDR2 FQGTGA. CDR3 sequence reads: CASSELAVSTNEKLFF. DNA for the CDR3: TGTGCCAGCAGCGAACTAGCGGTCTCAACTAATGAAAAACTGTTTTTT. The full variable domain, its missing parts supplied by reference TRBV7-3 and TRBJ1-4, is GAGVSQTPSNKVTEKGKYVELRCDPISGHTALYWYRQSLGQGPEFLIYFQGTGAADDSGLPNDRFFAVRPEGSVSTLKIQRTERGDSAVYLCASSELAVSTNEKLFFGSGTQLSVL.

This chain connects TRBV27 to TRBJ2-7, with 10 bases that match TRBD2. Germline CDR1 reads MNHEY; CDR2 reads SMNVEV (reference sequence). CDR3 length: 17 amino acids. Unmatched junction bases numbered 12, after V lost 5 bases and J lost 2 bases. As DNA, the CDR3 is TGTGCCAGCAGTCAATACCAAGCGGGAGGGGACACCTACGAGCAGTACTTC. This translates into CASSQYQAGGDTYEQYF.

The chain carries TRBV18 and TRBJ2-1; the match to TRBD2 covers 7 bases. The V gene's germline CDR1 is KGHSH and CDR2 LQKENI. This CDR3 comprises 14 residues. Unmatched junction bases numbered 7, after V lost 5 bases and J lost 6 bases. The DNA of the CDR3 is TGTGCCAGCTCAGGTCGATCGGGGGGCAATGAGCAGTTCTTC. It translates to CASSGRSGGNEQFF.

CDR3 coding DNA: TGTGCCAGCAGTGAATATAGGCAGGGAGGTTACGAGCAGTACTTC. It codes for CASSEYRQGGYEQYF. V is TRBV6-1 and J is TRBJ2-7, with D perhaps TRBD2 (6 bases). CDR3 length: 15 amino acids. With 2 bases removed from V and 4 bases from J, the gap between germline ends came to 15 bases. The germline V gene encodes CDR1 MNHNS and CDR2 SASEGT.

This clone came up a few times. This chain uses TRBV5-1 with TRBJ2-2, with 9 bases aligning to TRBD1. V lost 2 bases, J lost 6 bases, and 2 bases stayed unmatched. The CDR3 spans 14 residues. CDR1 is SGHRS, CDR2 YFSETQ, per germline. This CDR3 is CASSLQGASGELFF. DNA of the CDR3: TGCGCCAGCAGCTTACAGGGGGCCTCCGGGGAGCTGTTTTTT.

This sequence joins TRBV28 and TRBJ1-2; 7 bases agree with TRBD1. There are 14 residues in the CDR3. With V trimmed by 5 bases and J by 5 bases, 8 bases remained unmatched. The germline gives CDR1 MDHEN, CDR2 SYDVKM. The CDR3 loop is CASSGTEAAYGYTF. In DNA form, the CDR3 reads TGTGCCAGCAGTGGGACAGAGGCTGCTTATGGCTACACCTTC.

CDR3 nucleotides: TGTGCCAGCAGCTCAATGGAACTAGCGGGGTATGAGCAGTTCTTC. The encoded protein is CASSSMELAGYEQFF. This chain uses TRBV5-4 with TRBJ2-1; TRBD2 matches at 10 bases. The CDR3 is 15 residues long. Trimming cost V 3 bases and J 8 bases; bases outside gene matches: 8. Germline V CDR1 and CDR2: SGHNT, YYREEE (reference sequence).

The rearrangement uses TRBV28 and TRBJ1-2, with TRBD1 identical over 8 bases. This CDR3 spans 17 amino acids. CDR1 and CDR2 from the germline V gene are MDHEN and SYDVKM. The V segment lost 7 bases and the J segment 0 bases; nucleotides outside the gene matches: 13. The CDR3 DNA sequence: TGTGCCAGCAACCTCCGGGGACAGGAGGGACCTAACTATGGCTACACCTTC. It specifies CASNLRGQEGPNYGYTF.